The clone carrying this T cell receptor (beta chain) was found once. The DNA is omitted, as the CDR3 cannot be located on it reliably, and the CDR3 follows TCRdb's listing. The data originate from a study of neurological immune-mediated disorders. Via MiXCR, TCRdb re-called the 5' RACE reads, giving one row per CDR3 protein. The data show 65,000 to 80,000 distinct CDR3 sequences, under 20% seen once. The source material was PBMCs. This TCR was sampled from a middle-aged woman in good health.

CDR3 protein: CASSFYICSAAPANTEAFF. The V gene is TRBV5-6, the J gene TRBJ1-1. The CDR3 numbers 19 amino acids, ends counted. CDR1 and CDR2 (germline): SGHDT, YYEEEE.